This T cell receptor beta chain was identified during a study of blood T cells in healthy people across ages. As regards this clonotype: The target antigen is unknown.

The authors isolated at least 6 million PBMCs per sample. The CDR3 length is 16 residues. From germline, CDR1 is MNHEY and CDR2 SVGEGT. J was trimmed by 1 base and V by 2 bases; bases with no gene match: 7. A second PCR of 7 to 11 cycles used a sample-barcoded 5' primer and a J-beta primer mix. MiXCR was run by TCRdb on the 5' RACE reads, yielding one entry per CDR3 protein. The table shows about 780,000 distinct CDR3 sequences, with about 46% occurring only once. Study-level findings and limits: There was a strong correlation between TCR beta diversity and naive T cell percentage. PBMC samples, being unsorted, prevented any conclusive comparison of naive and antigen-experienced cells.

The origin of this receptor is an elderly man in good health. Sequencing was carried out using blood. The chain recombines TRBV6-2 or TRBV6-3 with TRBJ2-5, with TRBD2 identical over 7 bases. Here the CDR3 reads CASSYGPSGPQETQYF. The CDR3 DNA reads as TGTGCCAGCAGTTACGGCCCTAGCGGCCCCCAAGAGACCCAGTACTTC.